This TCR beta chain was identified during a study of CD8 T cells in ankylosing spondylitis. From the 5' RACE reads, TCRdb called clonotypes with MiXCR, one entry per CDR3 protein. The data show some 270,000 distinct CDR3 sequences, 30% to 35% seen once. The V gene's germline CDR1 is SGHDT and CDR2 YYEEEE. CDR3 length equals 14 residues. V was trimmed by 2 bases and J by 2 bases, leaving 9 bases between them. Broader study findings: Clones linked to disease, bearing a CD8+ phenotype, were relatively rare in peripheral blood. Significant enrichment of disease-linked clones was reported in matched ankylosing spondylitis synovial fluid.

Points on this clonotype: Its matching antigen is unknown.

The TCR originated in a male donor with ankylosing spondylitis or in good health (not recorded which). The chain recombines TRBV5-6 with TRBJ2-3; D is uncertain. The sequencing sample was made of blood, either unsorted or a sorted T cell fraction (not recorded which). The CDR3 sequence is CASSFFQVTDTQYF. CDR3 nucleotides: TGTGCCAGCAGCTTCTTCCAGGTCACAGATACGCAGTATTTT.